The following is a TCR beta chain sequence with its context. Its antigen is unidentified. Single viable CD3+CD4+CD8-CD45RO+ cells were sorted as the memory CD4+ T cells. In the source study's methods: After removing out-of-frame reads, 2 million to 2.5 million distinct TCRbeta sequences remained. Some clones are missing from TCRdb's copy, which holds only in-frame ones; the method was immunoSEQ multiplex PCR. V, J and clone size are those of that table, while D and trimming were read from the DNA. The data show about 25,000 clones, approximately 72% seen once. This sample was included in a study of memory CD4+ T cells and cytomegalovirus serostatus. Across the whole study: Healthy Belgian adult donors included about nine CMV-positive and some 24 CMV-negative people.

Study results and limitations: Suggested: most of the CMV-linked TCR signature lies in CD4+ memory cells.

Trimming cost V 2 bases and J 5 bases; bases outside gene matches: 2. The germline gives CDR1 KGHSH, CDR2 LQKENI. The CDR3 totals 14 residues. The rearrangement links TRBV18 to TRBJ1-1; 10 bases agree with TRBD1. Sequences were obtained from memory CD4+ T cells from blood. The clonotype originates from an adult in good health and CMV-seronegative. Here the CDR3 reads CASSPAGQGTEAFF. The CDR3 DNA reads as TGTGCCAGCTCACCAGCGGGACAGGGGACTGAAGCTTTCTTT.